This entry features one T cell receptor beta chain sequence. Its antigen remains unidentified. Every patient had mismatch repair deficiency by PCR or immunohistochemistry. A few pembrolizumab responders had their TCRs sequenced. The source of the sample is a study of PD-1 blockade in mismatch repair-deficient tumors. Study at large: Patients had approximately 13 mismatch repair-deficient cancer types, all previously treated and progressing. Regarding the study as a whole: After pembrolizumab, tumor-resident clones rose rapidly, then generally contracted before radiologic responses.

The protocol was immunoSEQ multiplex PCR, while the TCRdb copy is restricted to in-frame clones and leaves out a portion. This sample has about 68,000 clones, with around four fifths found just once. The sequence was collected from an adult with mismatch repair-deficient cancer. This specimen consisted of peripheral blood, obtained 2 weeks after starting pembrolizumab.

CDR3 sequence (DNA): TGTGCCAGCAGCTTTATCGGACAGGGTTTCGACGAGCAGTACTTC. Its translation is CASSFIGQGFDEQYF. V is TRBV5-6 and J is TRBJ2-7; 8 nucleotides line up with TRBD1. Germline-derived CDR1 and CDR2 are SGHDT and YYEEEE. The junction had 9 bases not matched to a gene; V was cut back by 2 bases and J by 5 bases. The CDR3 loop spans 15 amino acids.